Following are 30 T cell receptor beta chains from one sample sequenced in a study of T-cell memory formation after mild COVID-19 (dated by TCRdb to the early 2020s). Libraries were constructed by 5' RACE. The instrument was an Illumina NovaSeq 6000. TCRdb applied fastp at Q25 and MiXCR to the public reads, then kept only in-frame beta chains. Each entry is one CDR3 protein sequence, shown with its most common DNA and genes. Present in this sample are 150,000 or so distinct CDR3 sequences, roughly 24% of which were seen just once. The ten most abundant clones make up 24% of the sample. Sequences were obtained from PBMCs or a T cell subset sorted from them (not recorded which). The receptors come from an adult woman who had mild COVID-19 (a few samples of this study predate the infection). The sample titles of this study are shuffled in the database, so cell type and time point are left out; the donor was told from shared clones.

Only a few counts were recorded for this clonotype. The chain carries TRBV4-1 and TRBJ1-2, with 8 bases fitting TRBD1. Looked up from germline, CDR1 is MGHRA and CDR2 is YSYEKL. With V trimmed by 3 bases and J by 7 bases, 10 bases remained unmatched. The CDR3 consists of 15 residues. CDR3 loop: CASSHPGGLGTGYTF. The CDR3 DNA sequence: TGCGCCAGCAGCCATCCAGGGGGCCTAGGAACTGGCTACACCTTC.

The CDR3 region has the DNA TGTGCCAGCAGCCCTCACCGGACTAGCGGGAGTTTTGGTGAGCAGTTCTTC. This translates into CASSPHRTSGSFGEQFF. The gene calls are TRBV7-3 and TRBJ2-1; the match to TRBD2 covers 13 bases. Germline V gene sequence: CDR1 SGHTA, CDR2 FQGTGA. The junction had 13 bases not matched to a gene; V was cut back by 5 bases and J by 9 bases. This CDR3 is 17 amino acids long.

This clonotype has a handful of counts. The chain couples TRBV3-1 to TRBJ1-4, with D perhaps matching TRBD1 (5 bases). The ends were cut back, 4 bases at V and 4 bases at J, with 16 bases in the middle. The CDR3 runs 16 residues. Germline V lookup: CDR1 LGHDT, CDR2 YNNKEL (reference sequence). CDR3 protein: CASSRDPGGDNEKLFF. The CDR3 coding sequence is TGTGCCAGCAGCCGCGACCCTGGGGGGGATAATGAAAAACTGTTTTTT.

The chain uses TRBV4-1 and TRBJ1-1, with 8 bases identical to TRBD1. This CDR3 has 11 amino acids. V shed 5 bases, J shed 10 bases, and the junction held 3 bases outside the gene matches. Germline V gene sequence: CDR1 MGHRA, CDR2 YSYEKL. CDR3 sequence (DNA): TGCGCCAGCAGCTCCGACAGGGGAGCTTTCTTT. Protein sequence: CASSSDRGAFF.

The CDR3 region has the DNA TGCGCCAGCAGCGGGGTCGACGAGCAGTACTTC. This codes for CASSGVDEQYF. This chain uses TRBV5-1 with TRBJ2-7; D is undetermined. Germline V gene data show CDR1 as SGHRS and CDR2 as YFSETQ. The CDR3 is made up of 11 amino acids. Trimming cost V 4 bases and J 5 bases, with 7 bases left between them.

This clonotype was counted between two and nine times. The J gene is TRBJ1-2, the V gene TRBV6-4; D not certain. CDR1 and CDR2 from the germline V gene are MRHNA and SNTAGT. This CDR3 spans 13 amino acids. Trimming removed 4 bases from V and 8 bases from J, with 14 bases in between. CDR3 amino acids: CASSGPNYVGYTF. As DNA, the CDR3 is TGTGCCAGCAGTGGTCCTAACTATGTCGGCTACACCTTC.

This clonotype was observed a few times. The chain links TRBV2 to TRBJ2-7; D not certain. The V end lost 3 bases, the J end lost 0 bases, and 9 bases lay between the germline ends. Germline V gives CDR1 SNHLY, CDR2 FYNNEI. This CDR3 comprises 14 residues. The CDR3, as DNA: TGTGCCAGCAGTGACAGGCTGAGCTCCTACGAGCAGTACTTC. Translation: CASSDRLSSYEQYF.

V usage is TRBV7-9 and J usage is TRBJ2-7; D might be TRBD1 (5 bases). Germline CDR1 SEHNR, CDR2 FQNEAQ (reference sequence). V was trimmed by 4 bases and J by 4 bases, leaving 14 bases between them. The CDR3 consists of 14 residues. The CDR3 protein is CASSSSTETYEQYF. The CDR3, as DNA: TGTGCCAGCAGCTCCTCGACAGAAACTTACGAGCAGTACTTC.

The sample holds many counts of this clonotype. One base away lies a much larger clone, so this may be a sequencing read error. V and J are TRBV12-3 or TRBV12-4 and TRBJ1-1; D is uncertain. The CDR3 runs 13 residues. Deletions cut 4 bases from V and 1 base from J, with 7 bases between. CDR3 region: CASSWGGNTEAFF. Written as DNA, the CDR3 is TGTGCCAGCAGTTGGGGAGGGAACACTGAAGCTTTCTTT.

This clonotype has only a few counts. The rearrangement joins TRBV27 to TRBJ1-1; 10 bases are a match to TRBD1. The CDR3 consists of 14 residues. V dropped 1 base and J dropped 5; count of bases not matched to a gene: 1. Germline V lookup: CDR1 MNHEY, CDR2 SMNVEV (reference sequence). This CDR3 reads CASSLWGQGTEAFF. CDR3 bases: TGTGCCAGCAGTTTATGGGGACAGGGGACTGAAGCTTTCTTT.

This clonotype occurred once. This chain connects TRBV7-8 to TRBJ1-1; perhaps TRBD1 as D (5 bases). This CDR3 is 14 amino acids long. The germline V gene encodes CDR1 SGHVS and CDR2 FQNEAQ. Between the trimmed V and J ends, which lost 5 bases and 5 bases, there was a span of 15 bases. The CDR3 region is CASSPSGGLTEAFF. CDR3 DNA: TGTGCCAGCAGCCCAAGCGGGGGATTGACTGAAGCTTTCTTT.

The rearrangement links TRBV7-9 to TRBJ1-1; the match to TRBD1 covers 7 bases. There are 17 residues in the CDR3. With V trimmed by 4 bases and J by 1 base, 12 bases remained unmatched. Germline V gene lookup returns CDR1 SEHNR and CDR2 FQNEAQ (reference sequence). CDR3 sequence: CASSSFRQGLRNTEAFF. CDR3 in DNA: TGTGCCAGCAGCTCTTTCCGACAGGGACTCAGGAACACTGAAGCTTTCTTT. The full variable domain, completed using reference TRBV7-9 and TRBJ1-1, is DTGVSQNPRHKITKRGQNVTFRCDPISEHNRLYWYRQTLGQGPEFLTYFQNEAQLEKSRLLSDRFSAERPKGSFSTLEIQRTEQGDSAMYLCASSSFRQGLRNTEAFFGQGTRLTVV.

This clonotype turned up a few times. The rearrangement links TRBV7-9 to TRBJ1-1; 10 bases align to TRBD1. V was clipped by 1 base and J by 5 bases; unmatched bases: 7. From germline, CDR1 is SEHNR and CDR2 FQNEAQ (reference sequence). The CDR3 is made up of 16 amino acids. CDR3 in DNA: TGTGCCAGCAGCTTAGTGGCGGGACAGGGGAGGACTGAAGCTTTCTTT. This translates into CASSLVAGQGRTEAFF.

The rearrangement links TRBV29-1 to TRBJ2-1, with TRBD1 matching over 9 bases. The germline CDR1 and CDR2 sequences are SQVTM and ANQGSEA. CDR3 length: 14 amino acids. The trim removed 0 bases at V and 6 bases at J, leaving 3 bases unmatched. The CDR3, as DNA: TGCAGCGTTGAAGACGGGACAGGGACCAATGAGCAGTTCTTC. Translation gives CSVEDGTGTNEQFF.

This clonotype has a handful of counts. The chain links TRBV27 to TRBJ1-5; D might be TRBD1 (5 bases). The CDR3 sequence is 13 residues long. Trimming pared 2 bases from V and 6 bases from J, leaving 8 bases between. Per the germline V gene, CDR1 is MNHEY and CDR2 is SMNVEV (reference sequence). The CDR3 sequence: CASSLLGAQPQHF. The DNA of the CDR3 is TGTGCCAGCAGTTTACTAGGGGCTCAGCCCCAGCATTTT.

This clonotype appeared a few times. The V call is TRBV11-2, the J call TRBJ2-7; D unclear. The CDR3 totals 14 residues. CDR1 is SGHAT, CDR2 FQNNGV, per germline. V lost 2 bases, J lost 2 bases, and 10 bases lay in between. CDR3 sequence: CASSLMGPTYEQYF. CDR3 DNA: TGTGCCAGCAGCTTAATGGGCCCCACCTACGAGCAGTACTTC.

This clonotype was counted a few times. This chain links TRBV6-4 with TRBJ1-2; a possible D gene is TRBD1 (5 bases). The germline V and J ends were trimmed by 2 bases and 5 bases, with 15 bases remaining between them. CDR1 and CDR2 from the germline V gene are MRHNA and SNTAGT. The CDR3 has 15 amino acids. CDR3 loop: CASSDGAGSAYGYTF. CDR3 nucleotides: TGTGCCAGCAGTGACGGGGCAGGGAGTGCTTATGGCTACACCTTC.

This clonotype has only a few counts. CDR3 nucleotides: TGTGCCAGCAGCGTATTCGCAAAGAAAGGGACTAGCGGGATAGCAGATACGCAGTATTTT. The encoded protein is CASSVFAKKGTSGIADTQYF. The chain joins TRBV9 to TRBJ2-3; 13 bases are shared with TRBD2. The CDR3 has 20 residues. CDR1 is SGDLS and CDR2 is YYNGEE in the germline V gene. With 1 base clipped from V and 4 bases from J, the junction kept 15 bases outside the gene matches.

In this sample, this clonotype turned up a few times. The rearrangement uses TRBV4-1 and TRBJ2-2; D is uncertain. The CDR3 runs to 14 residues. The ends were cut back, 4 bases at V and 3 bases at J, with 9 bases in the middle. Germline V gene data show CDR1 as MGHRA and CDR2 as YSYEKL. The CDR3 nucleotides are TGCGCCAGCAGCCCCAAGGTTGACACCGGGGAGCTGTTTTTT. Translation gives CASSPKVDTGELFF.

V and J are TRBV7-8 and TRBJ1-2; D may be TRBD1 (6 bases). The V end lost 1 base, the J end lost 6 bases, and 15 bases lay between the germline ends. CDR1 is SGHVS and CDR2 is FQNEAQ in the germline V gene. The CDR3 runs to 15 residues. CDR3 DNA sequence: TGTGCCAGCAGCTTAGTGGCAGGGGATAATGATGGCTACACCTTC. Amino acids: CASSLVAGDNDGYTF.

The CDR3 DNA reads TGTGCCAGCAGCAAAGTAGACGGAATCCAAGAGACCCAGTACTTC. This encodes CASSKVDGIQETQYF. The V gene is TRBV21-1, the J gene TRBJ2-5. TRBV21-1 is listed as a pseudogene. The CDR3 length is 15 residues.

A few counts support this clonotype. The CDR3 nucleotides read TGTGCCAGCAGTTACGAGACAGGGTCCTACGAGCAGTACTTC. Its translation is CASSYETGSYEQYF. The genes are TRBV6-5 and TRBJ2-7; 7 bases line up with TRBD1. CDR3 length: 14 residues. Germline V gene lookup returns CDR1 MNHEY and CDR2 SVGAGI. V dropped 2 bases and J dropped 1; count of bases not matched to a gene: 2.

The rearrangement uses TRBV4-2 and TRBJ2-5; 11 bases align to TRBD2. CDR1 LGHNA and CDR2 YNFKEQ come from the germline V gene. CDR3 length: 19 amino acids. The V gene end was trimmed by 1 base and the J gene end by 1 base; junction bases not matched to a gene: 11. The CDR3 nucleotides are TGTGCCAGCAGCCAAGGAACTCTAGGGACTAGCGGTTTCCAAGAGACCCAGTACTTC. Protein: CASSQGTLGTSGFQETQYF.

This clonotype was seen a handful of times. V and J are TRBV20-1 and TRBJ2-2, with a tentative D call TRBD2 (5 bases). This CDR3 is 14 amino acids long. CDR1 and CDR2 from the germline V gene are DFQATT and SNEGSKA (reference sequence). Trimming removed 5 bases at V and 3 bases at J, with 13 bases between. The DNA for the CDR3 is TGCAGTGCTCCCAACCGGGAATACACCGGGGAGCTGTTTTTT. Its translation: CSAPNREYTGELFF.

The chain's CDR3 is CASSLSAGMGSYEQYF. The CDR3 nucleotides read TGTGCCAGCAGTTTATCAGCGGGGATGGGTTCCTACGAGCAGTACTTC. The genes are TRBV27 and TRBJ2-7; 7 bases are shared with TRBD2. This CDR3 spans 16 amino acids. V was pared by 0 bases and J by 1 base, with 6 bases of the junction left unmatched. Germline values: CDR1 MNHEY, CDR2 SMNVEV (reference sequence).

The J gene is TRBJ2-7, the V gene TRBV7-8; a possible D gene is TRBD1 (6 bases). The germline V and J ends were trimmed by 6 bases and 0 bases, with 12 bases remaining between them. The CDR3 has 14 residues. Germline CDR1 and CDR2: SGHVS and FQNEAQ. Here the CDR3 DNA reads TGTGCCAGCAGATACCAACAGGGCTCCTACGAGCAGTACTTC. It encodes CASRYQQGSYEQYF.

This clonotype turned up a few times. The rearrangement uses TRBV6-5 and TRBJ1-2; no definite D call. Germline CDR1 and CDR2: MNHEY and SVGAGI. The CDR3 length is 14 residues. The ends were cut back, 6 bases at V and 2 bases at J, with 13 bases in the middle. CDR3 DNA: TGTGCCAGCAGCTTTGGCTGGGGAAACTATGGCTACACCTTC. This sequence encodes CASSFGWGNYGYTF.

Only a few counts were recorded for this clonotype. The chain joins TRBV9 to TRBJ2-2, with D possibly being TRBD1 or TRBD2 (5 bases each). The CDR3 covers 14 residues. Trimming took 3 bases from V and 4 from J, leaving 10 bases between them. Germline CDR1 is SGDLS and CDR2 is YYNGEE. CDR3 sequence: CASSGGAGTGELFF. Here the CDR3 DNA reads TGTGCCAGCAGCGGAGGGGCGGGCACCGGGGAGCTGTTTTTT.

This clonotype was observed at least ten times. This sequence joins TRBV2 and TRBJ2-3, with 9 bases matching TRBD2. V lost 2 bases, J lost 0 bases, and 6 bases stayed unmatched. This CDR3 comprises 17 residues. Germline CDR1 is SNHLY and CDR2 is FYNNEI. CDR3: CASSEWAGGRSTDTQYF. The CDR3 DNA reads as TGTGCCAGCAGTGAATGGGCGGGGGGGCGAAGCACAGATACGCAGTATTTT.

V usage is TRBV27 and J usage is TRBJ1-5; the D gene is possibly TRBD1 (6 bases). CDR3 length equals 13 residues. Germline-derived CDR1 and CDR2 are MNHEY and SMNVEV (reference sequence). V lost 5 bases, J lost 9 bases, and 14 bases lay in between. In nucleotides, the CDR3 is TGTGCCAGCAGTCCCAGGGGAGTCACGCCCCAGCATTTT. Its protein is CASSPRGVTPQHF.